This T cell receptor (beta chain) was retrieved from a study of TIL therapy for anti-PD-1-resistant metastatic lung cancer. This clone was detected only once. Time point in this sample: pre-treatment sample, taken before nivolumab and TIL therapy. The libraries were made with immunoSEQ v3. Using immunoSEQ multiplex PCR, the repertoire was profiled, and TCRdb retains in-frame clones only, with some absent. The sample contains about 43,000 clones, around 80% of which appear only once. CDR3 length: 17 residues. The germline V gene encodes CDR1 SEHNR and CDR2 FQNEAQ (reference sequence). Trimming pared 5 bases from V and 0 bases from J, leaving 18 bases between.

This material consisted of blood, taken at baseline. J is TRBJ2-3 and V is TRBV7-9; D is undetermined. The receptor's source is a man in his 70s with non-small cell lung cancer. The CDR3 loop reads CASSTLGRVDSTDTQYF. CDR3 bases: TGTGCCAGCAGCACCTTGGGTAGGGTCGATAGCACAGATACGCAGTATTTT.